The 6 T cell receptor beta chains below come from one sample, sequenced in a study of blood T cell repertoires in COVID-19. Sequencing used immunoSEQ multiplex PCR; TCRdb keeps in-frame clones, though not all of them. Found here are about 140,000 clones, 79% of them singletons; the top ten hold 3% to 4.5%. Sequenced material: peripheral blood. These receptors came from a man aged 55 to 69 with acute or convalescent COVID-19.

The genes are TRBV28 and TRBJ1-5; D perhaps matches TRBD1 (5 bases). Between the trimmed V and J ends, which lost 7 bases and 3 bases, there was a span of 13 bases. CDR3 length equals 14 residues. CDR1 is MDHEN and CDR2 is SYDVKM in the germline V gene. CDR3 coding DNA: TGTGCCAGCACCCGGGGGGGGGACAATCAGCCCCAGCATTTT. It translates to CASTRGGDNQPQHF.

The chain carries TRBV10-3 and TRBJ1-4; TRBD1 might be the D (5 bases). Trimming took off 0 bases at V and 7 bases at J, with 12 bases between the two ends. CDR3 length equals 15 residues. The V gene's germline CDR1 is ENHRY and CDR2 SYGVKD. The CDR3 spells CAISESKGRGEKLFF. CDR3 sequence (DNA): TGTGCCATCAGTGAGTCAAAAGGAAGGGGTGAAAAACTGTTTTTT.

The rearrangement joins TRBV19 to TRBJ1-1; D is undetermined. This CDR3 spans 14 amino acids. CDR1 and CDR2 from the germline V gene are LNHDA and SQIVND (reference sequence). The V gene lost 3 bases and the J gene lost 4 bases, with 12 bases spanning the gap. CDR3 in DNA: TGTGCCAGTAGTATTCTTGGGCAGACCACTGAAGCTTTCTTT. It encodes CASSILGQTTEAFF.

Only a few counts were recorded for this clone. The gene calls are TRBV4-1 and TRBJ2-3, with D unresolved. This CDR3 comprises 13 residues. The germline gives CDR1 MGHRA, CDR2 YSYEKL. V was pared by 4 bases and J by 2 bases, with 7 bases between. CDR3 bases: TGCGCCAGCAGCCCACAGTACACAGATACGCAGTATTTT. This sequence encodes CASSPQYTDTQYF.

V is TRBV7-2 and J is TRBJ2-1, with TRBD2 matching 12 bases. The trim removed 2 bases at V and 5 bases at J, leaving 13 bases unmatched. There are 19 residues in the CDR3. CDR1 and CDR2 (germline): SGHTA, FQGNSA. CDR3 protein: CASSLRTSGIPRLHNEQFF. CDR3 nucleotides: TGTGCCAGCAGCTTACGGACTAGCGGGATACCGAGGCTTCACAATGAGCAGTTCTTC.

This clone was picked up one time. The chain couples TRBV9 to TRBJ2-1; the match to TRBD2 covers 10 bases. J was trimmed by 10 bases and V by 0 bases; bases with no gene match: 7. Germline CDR1 reads SGDLS; CDR2 reads YYNGEE. The CDR3 runs 15 residues. CDR3 DNA: TGTGCCAGCAGCGTAGCTAGCGGGAGCTCAGGGGAGCAGTTCTTC. Translating it yields CASSVASGSSGEQFF.